This passage covers 22 T cell receptor beta chains from one sample sequenced in a study of human T cells and chemical hapten exposure (dated by TCRdb to the early 2020s). The time point label corresponds to: patch test 3, about 24 weeks after DPC sensitization. According to the study, the label for this sample's treatment or condition signals: therapeutic diphenylcyclopropenone sensitization with weekly scalp DPC. The protocol used for the library was RACE. Instrument on record: NextSeq 500. TCRdb itself trimmed the public reads at Q25 with fastp, ran MiXCR and retained productive beta chains. When rows share a CDR3 protein, they turn into one entry using the most common DNA and genes. This sample is represented by fewer than 200,000 distinct CDR3 sequences; about 30% of them were singletons. The leading ten clones occupy 2.1% of the sample. The starting material was whole blood, obtained in connection with sensitization to the hapten diphenylcyclopropenone (DPC). Receptors were obtained from a woman aged 18-29 years with alopecia areata. Some clones in this sample may be carry-over from other donors' samples.

This clonotype was detected a few times. This chain links TRBV11-1 with TRBJ2-1; 7 bases are a match to TRBD1. After removal of 6 bases from V and 3 bases from J, the junction contained 8 bases not matched to a gene. This CDR3 has 15 residues. The germline V gene has CDR1 SGHAT and CDR2 FQDESV (reference sequence). The CDR3 region has the DNA TGTGCCAGCAGATCGTTGCAGGGGGTCTACAATGAGCAGTTCTTC. Its translation is CASRSLQGVYNEQFF.

Only a few counts were recorded for this clonotype. The chain links TRBV7-2 to TRBJ2-7; D possibly corresponds to TRBD2 (5 bases). The CDR3 runs to 13 residues. The ends were cut back, 2 bases at V and 4 bases at J, with 9 bases in the middle. The germline CDR1 and CDR2 sequences are SGHTA and FQGNSA. The CDR3 loop is CASSLKTGYEQYF. The CDR3 DNA is TGTGCCAGCAGCTTAAAAACGGGGTACGAGCAGTACTTC.

In its sample, this clonotype was seen a few times. This chain links TRBV7-9 with TRBJ2-7; D possibly uses TRBD1 or TRBD2 (5 bases each). CDR3 length: 15 residues. Per the germline V gene, CDR1 is SEHNR and CDR2 is FQNEAQ (reference sequence). V gave up 1 base and J gave up 3 bases, with 13 bases separating them. CDR3 nucleotides: TGTGCCAGCAGCTTAGTCCCCAGGGCGGGCTACGAGCAGTACTTC. This codes for CASSLVPRAGYEQYF.

This clonotype was picked up a small number of times. The chain is built from TRBV4-2 and TRBJ2-3; D uncertain. CDR3 length equals 13 residues. The V gene lost 4 bases and the J gene lost 5 bases, with 10 bases spanning the gap. CDR1 and CDR2 (germline): LGHNA, YNFKEQ. The CDR3 DNA is TGTGCCAGCAGCCCATTCCGTCGAGATACGCAGTATTTT. This translates into CASSPFRRDTQYF.

This clonotype was seen a few times. The rearrangement uses TRBV7-2 and TRBJ2-1; the D is unclear. V was shortened by 1 base and J by 7 bases, with 14 bases between the two germline ends. CDR3 length: 15 residues. The germline gives CDR1 SGHTA, CDR2 FQGNSA. The CDR3 nucleotides are TGTGCCAGCAGCTTAGGACGCATAAGTTTTAATGAGCAGTTCTTC. Encoded protein: CASSLGRISFNEQFF.

In this sample, this clonotype turned up a few times. The chain couples TRBV5-1 to TRBJ1-4; TRBD1 might be the D (5 bases). V dropped 1 base and J dropped 8 bases, with 18 bases sitting between them. Per the germline V gene, CDR1 is SGHRS and CDR2 is YFSETQ. The CDR3 is 16 residues long. CDR3 sequence: CASSLKSGVNKEKLFF. The DNA of the CDR3 is TGCGCCAGCAGCTTGAAATCGGGGGTTAATAAGGAAAAACTGTTTTTT.

The rearrangement joins TRBV21-1 to TRBJ1-2. TRBV21-1 is an annotated pseudogene. This CDR3 is 14 amino acids long. CDR3 loop: CASSTRNLEHGYTF. The DNA for the CDR3 is TGTGCCAGCAGCACCAGAAACCTAGAACATGGCTACACCTTC.

This clonotype has a handful of counts. The CDR3 coding sequence is TGTGCCAGCAGCTTAGACGGGGACATCGCAGATACGCAGTATTTT. Translation: CASSLDGDIADTQYF. The V and J genes are TRBV7-2 and TRBJ2-3; possibly TRBD1 for D (6 bases). The V gene's germline CDR1 is SGHTA and CDR2 FQGNSA. The germline V and J ends were trimmed by 1 base and 4 bases, with 12 bases remaining between them. This CDR3 spans 15 amino acids.

The chain uses TRBV11-2 and TRBJ2-3; 9 nucleotides match TRBD2. Germline V lookup: CDR1 SGHAT, CDR2 FQNNGV. V shed 3 bases and J 4 bases; nucleotides not matched to a gene: 8. The CDR3 has 16 amino acids. This chain's CDR3 is CASSFAYGGGADTQYF. For the CDR3, the DNA is TGTGCCAGCAGCTTCGCTTATGGCGGGGGGGCAGATACGCAGTATTTT.

The V and J genes are TRBV20-1 and TRBJ1-6; 9 bases are a match to TRBD1. The germline V gene encodes CDR1 DFQATT and CDR2 SNEGSKA (reference sequence). Losses at the gene ends were 5 bases for V and 7 bases for J; bases not matched to a gene: 18. This CDR3 comprises 18 residues. The CDR3 here is CSAARDRVRYELNSPLHF. In DNA, the CDR3 is TGCAGTGCTGCCAGGGACAGGGTACGCTACGAGTTGAATTCACCCCTCCACTTT.

The V call is TRBV7-3, the J call TRBJ2-5, with D tentatively TRBD2 (5 bases). CDR3 length: 15 amino acids. CDR1 and CDR2 (germline): SGHTA, FQGTGA. The V gene lost 2 bases and the J gene lost 3 bases, with 13 bases spanning the gap. As DNA, the CDR3 is TGTGCCAGCAGCTTATCCGGGGTAGGCAAAGAGACCCAGTACTTC. As protein: CASSLSGVGKETQYF.

This clonotype appeared a few times. The rearrangement uses TRBV29-1 and TRBJ2-5, with D uncertain. Looked up from germline, CDR1 is SQVTM and CDR2 is ANQGSEA. The CDR3 contains 13 residues. The V end was cut by 6 bases, the J end by 1 base, with 12 bases between. The DNA of the CDR3 is TGCAGCGTCCATGGACCCAGCCAAGAGACCCAGTACTTC. Translating it yields CSVHGPSQETQYF.

The sample holds a few counts of this clonotype. The V and J genes are TRBV4-3 and TRBJ1-5; D gene ambiguous. The CDR3 is 12 amino acids. Germline V gives CDR1 LGHNA, CDR2 YSLEER. The V end lost 1 base, the J end lost 10 bases, and 8 bases lay between the germline ends. The CDR3 here is CASSQVSSPQHF. The CDR3 DNA follows: TGCGCCAGCAGCCAAGTTTCCTCCCCCCAGCATTTT.

Many counts were recorded for this clonotype. This chain joins TRBV28 and TRBJ2-1; TRBD2 aligns across 12 bases. The CDR3 loop spans 15 amino acids. Germline V gene data show CDR1 as MDHEN and CDR2 as SYDVKM. The ends lost 6 bases at V and 9 bases at J; junction bases unmatched: 9. The chain's CDR3 is CASSLTSGGRGEQFF. The DNA of the CDR3 is TGTGCCAGCAGCCTCACTAGCGGGGGGCGGGGTGAGCAGTTCTTC.

The chain links TRBV20-1 to TRBJ1-5; TRBD1 might be the D (6 bases). The CDR3 runs to 14 residues. V gave up 3 bases and J gave up 7 bases, with 16 bases separating them. Germline V gene data show CDR1 as DFQATT and CDR2 as SNEGSKA (reference sequence). The CDR3 is CSASKGTRGQPQHF. The CDR3 coding sequence is TGCAGTGCTAGTAAGGGGACCAGGGGCCAGCCCCAGCATTTT.

The rearrangement links TRBV4-2 to TRBJ2-1; TRBD2 matches 8 bases. V was clipped by 0 bases and J by 3 bases; unmatched bases: 10. The CDR3 totals 18 residues. Germline V gives CDR1 LGHNA, CDR2 YNFKEQ. CDR3 DNA: TGTGCCAGCAGCCAAGATGGAACTAGCGGAGACCGCTACAATGAGCAGTTCTTC. Its translation: CASSQDGTSGDRYNEQFF.

This clonotype was seen more than once but under ten times. V usage is TRBV5-1 and J usage is TRBJ1-4; 7 bases fit TRBD1. Germline lookup yields CDR1 SGHRS and CDR2 YFSETQ. After removal of 4 bases from V and 3 bases from J, the junction contained 3 bases not matched to a gene. The CDR3 length is 14 residues. The CDR3 bases are TGCGCCAGCAGCGGGGGACAGCCTAATGAAAAACTGTTTTTT. Translation: CASSGGQPNEKLFF.

Remarks on this clonotype: A much larger clonotype is one base distant, so this may be a read error. The chain employs TRBV7-9 and TRBJ2-2; the D is unclear. Germline values: CDR1 SEHNR, CDR2 FQNEAQ (reference sequence). The CDR3 totals 11 residues. Trimming took off 5 bases at V and 8 bases at J, with 6 bases between the two ends. CDR3 protein: CASSPRGELFF. CDR3 sequence (DNA): TGTGCCAGCAGCCCGAGGGGGGAGCTGTTTTTT.

The chain employs TRBV4-1 and TRBJ2-2; 7 nucleotides align to TRBD1. This CDR3 is built from 15 residues. The J segment lost 6 bases and the V segment lost 3 bases, leaving 7 bases of the junction unmatched. CDR1 is MGHRA, CDR2 YSYEKL, per germline. DNA of the CDR3: TGCGCCAGCAGCCACGGTGTGACAGGGTCCGGGGAGCTGTTTTTT. Translated: CASSHGVTGSGELFF.

At least ten counts were recorded for this clonotype. The J gene is TRBJ1-6, the V gene TRBV4-3; no definite D call. This CDR3 spans 15 amino acids. V was clipped by 0 bases and J by 4 bases, with 7 bases between them. In germline, CDR1 is LGHNA, CDR2 YSLEER. CDR3 region: CASSQDGVYNSPLHF. The CDR3 bases are TGCGCCAGCAGCCAAGATGGGGTGTATAATTCACCCCTCCACTTT.

The chain employs TRBV18 and TRBJ1-3; D is uncertain. Germline assignment: CDR1 KGHSH and CDR2 LQKENI. Trimming took 3 bases from V and 0 from J, leaving 12 bases between them. The CDR3 has 16 amino acids. The CDR3 region has the DNA TGTGCCAGCTCACCTAAACACTTGCTCTCTGGAAACACCATATATTTT. It codes for CASSPKHLLSGNTIYF.

The sample holds many counts of this clonotype. The rearrangement links TRBV4-2 to TRBJ1-1, with 9 positions matching TRBD1. The CDR3 covers 14 residues. CDR1 and CDR2 from the germline V gene are LGHNA and YNFKEQ. V lost 3 bases and J lost 5; bases outside the gene matches: 4. CDR3 sequence reads: CASSHSTGGTEAFF. CDR3 sequence (DNA): TGTGCCAGCAGCCACTCGACAGGGGGAACTGAAGCTTTCTTT.